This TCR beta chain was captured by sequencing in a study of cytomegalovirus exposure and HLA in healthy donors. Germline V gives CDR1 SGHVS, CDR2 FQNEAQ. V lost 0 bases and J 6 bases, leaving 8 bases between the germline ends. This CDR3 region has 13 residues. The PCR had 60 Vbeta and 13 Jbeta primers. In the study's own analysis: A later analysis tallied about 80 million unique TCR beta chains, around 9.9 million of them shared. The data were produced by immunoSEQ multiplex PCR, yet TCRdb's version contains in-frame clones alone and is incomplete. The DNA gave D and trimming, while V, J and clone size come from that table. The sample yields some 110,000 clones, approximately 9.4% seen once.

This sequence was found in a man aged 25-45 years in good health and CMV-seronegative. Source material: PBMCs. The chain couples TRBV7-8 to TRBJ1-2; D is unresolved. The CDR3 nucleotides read TGTGCCAGCAGCTTAGCGCTCACAGATGGCTACACCTTC. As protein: CASSLALTDGYTF.